This entry lists 17 T cell receptor beta chains sequenced from one sample in a study of shared clonotypes between healthy human individuals. In the naive CD8 group, cells lacked CD45RO and were positively selected for CCR7, so terminally differentiated effector memory CD45RA+ cells were left out. Sequencing was performed with immunoSEQ multiplex PCR; in TCRdb, only in-frame clones are kept and a portion is missing. The sample yields about 2 million clones, about 95% seen once. Sequencing input: naive CD8+ T cells sorted from blood. These receptors were taken from a man aged 18 to 30 in good health.

J is TRBJ2-7 and V is TRBV19, with TRBD1 matching 8 bases. There are 14 residues in the CDR3. The V gene's germline CDR1 is LNHDA and CDR2 SQIVND (reference sequence). Losses at the gene ends were 9 bases for V and 7 bases for J; bases not matched to a gene: 14. The CDR3 nucleotides are TGTGCCAGCTCCTCGGGGGACAGGTTTTATGAGCAGTACTTC. The encoded protein is CASSSGDRFYEQYF.

The V gene is TRBV5-1, the J gene TRBJ2-4; 8 bases match TRBD1. The length of the CDR3 is 13 residues. CDR1 is SGHRS and CDR2 is YFSETQ in the germline V gene. V dropped 0 bases and J dropped 9; count of bases not matched to a gene: 2. The CDR3 spells CASSLAGGVIQYF. The CDR3 nucleotides read TGCGCCAGCAGCTTGGCAGGGGGCGTCATTCAGTACTTC.

A word on this clone: Different DNA sequences within this sample yield the same CDR3. The chain links TRBV5-1 to TRBJ2-7, with unresolved D. Germline CDR1 reads SGHRS; CDR2 reads YFSETQ. Between the trimmed V and J ends, which lost 4 bases and 2 bases, there was a span of 7 bases. The CDR3 is made up of 12 amino acids. CDR3: CASSPDTYEQYF. Written as DNA, the CDR3 is TGCGCCAGCAGCCCAGATACCTACGAGCAGTACTTC. The whole variable domain, remainder taken from reference TRBV5-1 and TRBJ2-7, is KAGVTQTPRYLIKTRGQQVTLSCSPISGHRSVSWYQQTPGQGLQFLFEYFSETQRNKGNFPGRFSGRQFSNSRSEMNVSTLELGDSALYLCASSPDTYEQYFGPGTRLTVT.

The V call is TRBV9, the J call TRBJ1-2; TRBD1 agrees at 7 bases. The V and J ends lost 4 bases and 8 bases, in that order; junction bases with no gene match: 8. Germline V gene lookup returns CDR1 SGDLS and CDR2 YYNGEE. The CDR3 loop spans 13 amino acids. CDR3 region: CASSLGQARGYTF. The CDR3 bases are TGTGCCAGCAGCTTAGGACAGGCCCGGGGCTACACCTTC.

The chain has TRBV7-2 and TRBJ2-7; 8 nucleotides agree with TRBD1. CDR1 is SGHTA and CDR2 is FQGNSA in the germline V gene. The J segment lost 6 bases and the V segment lost 5 bases, leaving 9 bases of the junction unmatched. The length of the CDR3 is 14 residues. CDR3 coding DNA: TGTGCCAGCAGCCTAATGGGACAGGCGGGCGAGCAGTACTTC. It is translated as CASSLMGQAGEQYF.

The rearrangement links TRBV29-1 to TRBJ2-7; 7 nucleotides line up with TRBD1. CDR3 length: 12 residues. Germline CDR1 and CDR2: SQVTM and ANQGSEA. J lost 5 bases, V lost 6 bases, and 7 bases had no gene match. The CDR3 bases are TGCAGCGTGGGACAGTGGCCGGACGAGCAGTACTTC. It translates to CSVGQWPDEQYF.

The chain is built from TRBV9 and TRBJ2-1; 8 bases fit TRBD2. The germline V gene encodes CDR1 SGDLS and CDR2 YYNGEE. The CDR3 length is 17 residues. The V segment lost 3 bases and the J segment 0 bases; nucleotides outside the gene matches: 8. In DNA, the CDR3 is TGTGCCAGCAGCGGTTACACGAGCGGGAGCTCCTACAATGAGCAGTTCTTC. Its protein is CASSGYTSGSSYNEQFF.

This sequence joins TRBV5-4 and TRBJ2-7, with TRBD2 matching 10 bases. The junction had 2 bases not matched to a gene; V was cut back by 2 bases and J by 6 bases. The CDR3 is made up of 13 amino acids. Per germline, CDR1 SGHNT and CDR2 YYREEE (reference sequence). For the CDR3, the DNA is TGTGCCAGCAGCTTTACTAGCGGGGCCGAGCAGTACTTC. This encodes CASSFTSGAEQYF.

This rearrangement joins TRBV10-3 to TRBJ2-2, with 7 nucleotides matching TRBD2. After removal of 7 bases from V and 2 bases from J, the junction contained 4 bases not matched to a gene. CDR1 is ENHRY, CDR2 SYGVKD, per germline. This CDR3 spans 14 amino acids. CDR3 bases: TGTGCCATCAAACCGGGACTAAACACCGGGGAGCTGTTTTTT. It is translated as CAIKPGLNTGELFF.

The chain uses TRBV9 and TRBJ1-3; no firm D call. The germline V and J ends were trimmed by 3 bases and 6 bases, with 19 bases remaining between them. The CDR3 runs to 16 residues. Germline CDR1 and CDR2: SGDLS and YYNGEE. CDR3 residues: CASSASEWGAENTIYF. The CDR3 DNA reads TGTGCCAGCAGCGCTAGCGAGTGGGGAGCCGAAAACACCATATATTTT.

CDR3 protein: CASSFVTGGDYGYTF. CDR3 nucleotide sequence: TGTGCCAGCAGCTTCGTTACAGGGGGGGACTATGGCTACACCTTC. V and J are TRBV11-2 and TRBJ1-2, with TRBD1 matching 8 bases. CDR3 length: 15 residues. Trimming cost V 3 bases and J 3 bases; bases outside gene matches: 6. Per the germline V gene, CDR1 is SGHAT and CDR2 is FQNNGV.

As DNA, the CDR3 is TGTGCCTGTGGGCCGGGCAGCTACACCTTC. Encoded protein: CACGPGSYTF. The chain couples TRBV30 to TRBJ1-2; no clear D gene. This CDR3 has 10 amino acids. Trimming removed 6 bases from V and 9 bases from J, with 11 bases in between. In germline, CDR1 is GTSNPN, CDR2 SVGIG (reference sequence).

This chain joins TRBV30 and TRBJ2-7, with D possibly called TRBD1 or TRBD2 (5 bases each). Trimming shortened V by 4 bases and J by 3 bases, and 10 bases separated the two germline ends. Germline-derived CDR1 and CDR2 are GTSNPN and SVGIG (reference sequence). CDR3 size: 12 residues. The CDR3 DNA sequence: TGTGCCTGGAAGGGGAGCTTCTACGAGCAGTACTTC. Translating gives CAWKGSFYEQYF.

The chain has TRBV7-9 and TRBJ2-2; no clear D gene. The CDR3 consists of 13 residues. From germline, CDR1 is SEHNR and CDR2 FQNEAQ (reference sequence). V gave up 11 bases and J gave up 0 bases, with 10 bases separating them. CDR3 region: CAAAETNTGELFF. The CDR3 nucleotides are TGTGCCGCGGCAGAAACGAACACCGGGGAGCTGTTTTTT.

The J gene is TRBJ2-2, the V gene TRBV7-8, with 7 bases lining up with TRBD2. V gave up 5 bases and J gave up 2 bases; unmatched junction bases: 8. This CDR3 has 16 amino acids. CDR1 SGHVS and CDR2 FQNEAQ come from the germline V gene. The CDR3 sequence is CASSGAGGSNTGELFF. CDR3 DNA sequence: TGTGCCAGCAGCGGGGCCGGGGGGTCTAACACCGGGGAGCTGTTTTTT.

The V call is TRBV5-6, the J call TRBJ2-1, with TRBD1 as a possible D gene (6 bases). Trimming cost V 4 bases and J 9 bases, with 20 bases left between them. Germline assignment: CDR1 SGHDT and CDR2 YYEEEE. The CDR3 is made up of 15 amino acids. The chain's CDR3 is CASSPNPRQVPEQFF. In nucleotides, the CDR3 is TGTGCCAGCAGCCCCAACCCGAGACAGGTTCCTGAGCAGTTCTTC.

The rearrangement uses TRBV15 and TRBJ1-5; 9 positions agree with TRBD1. V shed 4 bases, J shed 7 bases, and the junction held 8 bases outside the gene matches. CDR1 is LNHNV and CDR2 is YYDKDF in the germline V gene (reference sequence). The CDR3 is 15 amino acids. The CDR3 sequence: CATSTAWTGEQPQHF. The CDR3 region has the DNA TGTGCCACCAGCACCGCCTGGACAGGGGAACAGCCCCAGCATTTT. Filled out from reference TRBV15 and TRBJ1-5, the complete variable domain reads DAMVIQNPRYQVTQFGKPVTLSCSQTLNHNVMYWYQQKSSQAPKLLFHYYDKDFNNEADTPDNFQSRRPNTSFCFLDIRSPGLGDTAMYLCATSTAWTGEQPQHFGDGTRLSIL.